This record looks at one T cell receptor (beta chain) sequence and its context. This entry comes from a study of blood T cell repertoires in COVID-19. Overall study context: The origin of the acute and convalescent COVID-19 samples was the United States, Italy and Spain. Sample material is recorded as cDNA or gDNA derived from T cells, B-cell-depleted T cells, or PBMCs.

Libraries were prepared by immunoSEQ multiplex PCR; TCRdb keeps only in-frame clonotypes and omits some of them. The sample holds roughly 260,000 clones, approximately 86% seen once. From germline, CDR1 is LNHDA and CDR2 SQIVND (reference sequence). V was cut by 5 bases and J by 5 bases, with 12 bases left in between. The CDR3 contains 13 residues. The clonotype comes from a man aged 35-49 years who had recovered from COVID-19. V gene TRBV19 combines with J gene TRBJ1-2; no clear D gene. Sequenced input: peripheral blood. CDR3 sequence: CASSPEGRYGYTF. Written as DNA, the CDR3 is TGTGCCAGTAGTCCGGAGGGTCGATATGGCTACACCTTC. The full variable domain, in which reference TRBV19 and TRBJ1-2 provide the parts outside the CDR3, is DGGITQSPKYLFRKEGQNVTLSCEQNLNHDAMYWYRQDPGQGLRLIYYSQIVNDFQKGDIAEGYSVSREKKESFPLTVTSAQKNPTAFYLCASSPEGRYGYTFGSGTRLTVV.